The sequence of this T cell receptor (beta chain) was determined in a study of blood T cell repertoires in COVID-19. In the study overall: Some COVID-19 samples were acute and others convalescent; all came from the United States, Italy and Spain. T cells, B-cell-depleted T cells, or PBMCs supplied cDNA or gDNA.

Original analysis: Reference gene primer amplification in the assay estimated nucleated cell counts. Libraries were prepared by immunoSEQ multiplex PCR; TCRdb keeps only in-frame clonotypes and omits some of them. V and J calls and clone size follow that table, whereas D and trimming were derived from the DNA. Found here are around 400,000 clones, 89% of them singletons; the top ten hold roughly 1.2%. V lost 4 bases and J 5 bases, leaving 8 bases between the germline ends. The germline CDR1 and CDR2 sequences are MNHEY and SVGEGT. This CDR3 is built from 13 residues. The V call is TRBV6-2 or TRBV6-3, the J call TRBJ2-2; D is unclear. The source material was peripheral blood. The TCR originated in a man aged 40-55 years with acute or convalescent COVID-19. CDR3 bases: TGTGCCAGCAGTTTGAGCCTAACCGGGGAGCTGTTTTTT. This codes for CASSLSLTGELFF.